One and the same sample provided the 11 T cell receptor beta chains below, sequenced in a study of blood T cell repertoires in COVID-19. Clones were read by immunoSEQ multiplex PCR, and TCRdb kept only the in-frame ones, dropping some. The table includes 200,000 to 250,000 clones, 80% to 85% detected once. Source material: peripheral blood. The receptors shown here come from a woman older than 75 with COVID-19, enrolled during active disease.

The gene calls are TRBV7-3 and TRBJ2-7; possible D gene TRBD1, 5 bases. This CDR3 contains 13 residues. Looked up from germline, CDR1 is SGHTA and CDR2 is FQGTGA. Trimming removed 4 bases at V and 5 bases at J, with 12 bases between. CDR3 in DNA: TGTGCCAGCAGCTCATTTCAGGGTAACGAGCAGTACTTC. Residues: CASSSFQGNEQYF.

The CDR3: CASASTGEETQYF. The CDR3 DNA reads as TGTGCCAGCGCATCGACAGGGGAAGAGACCCAGTACTTC. V is TRBV3-1 (or the pseudogene TRBV3-2) and J is TRBJ2-5; 8 bases agree with TRBD1. V was clipped by 8 bases and J by 3 bases; unmatched bases: 5. Germline assignment: CDR1 LGHDT and CDR2 YNNKEL (reference sequence). This CDR3 is 13 amino acids long.

This clone occurred a few times. This chain links TRBV3-1 (or the pseudogene TRBV3-2) with TRBJ2-1; D unclear. Trimming removed 1 base from V and 12 bases from J, with 10 bases in between. Germline V gene sequence: CDR1 LGHDT, CDR2 YNNKEL (reference sequence). The length of the CDR3 is 12 residues. The DNA of the CDR3 is TGTGCCAGCAGCCAAGGGCCCCATTGGCAGTTCTTC. As protein: CASSQGPHWQFF.

The chain uses TRBV5-1 and TRBJ2-1; possibly TRBD2 for D (6 bases). Germline assignment: CDR1 SGHRS and CDR2 YFSETQ. Trimming shortened V by 0 bases and J by 4 bases, and 17 bases separated the two germline ends. There are 17 residues in the CDR3. CDR3 residues: CASSLGRDSIRYNEQFF. The CDR3 coding sequence is TGCGCCAGCAGCTTGGGACGGGACTCAATTCGGTACAATGAGCAGTTCTTC.

V usage is TRBV20-1 and J usage is TRBJ2-7; D is uncertain. Germline-derived CDR1 and CDR2 are DFQATT and SNEGSKA (reference sequence). The V gene lost 3 bases and the J gene lost 1 base, with 7 bases spanning the gap. The CDR3 is made up of 12 amino acids. The CDR3 DNA reads TGCAGTGCTAGTATGACATCCTACGAGCAGTACTTC. The encoded protein is CSASMTSYEQYF.

V and J are TRBV5-1 and TRBJ1-1; D is uncertain. Germline V gene lookup returns CDR1 SGHRS and CDR2 YFSETQ. Trimming cost V 0 bases and J 8 bases, with 11 bases left between them. The CDR3 is 13 amino acids. The CDR3 bases are TGCGCCAGCAGCTTGGCCTGGGAGGGAGAAGCTTTCTTT. It is translated as CASSLAWEGEAFF. The full variable domain, its missing parts supplied by reference TRBV5-1 and TRBJ1-1, is KAGVTQTPRYLIKTRGQQVTLSCSPISGHRSVSWYQQTPGQGLQFLFEYFSETQRNKGNFPGRFSGRQFSNSRSEMNVSTLELGDSALYLCASSLAWEGEAFFGQGTRLTVV.

The chain combines TRBV28 with TRBJ1-1, with 8 bases aligning to TRBD1. The CDR3 has 16 amino acids. V was pared by 3 bases and J by 4 bases, with 10 bases of the junction left unmatched. The germline CDR1 and CDR2 sequences are MDHEN and SYDVKM. The CDR3 DNA sequence: TGTGCCAGCAGTTTCCGCCGGACAGGGTGGGGCACTGAAGCTTTCTTT. Protein product: CASSFRRTGWGTEAFF.

The chain combines TRBV10-1 with TRBJ2-3; D call uncertain. Germline V gives CDR1 WNHNN, CDR2 SYGVQD (reference sequence). Trimming took 3 bases from V and 6 from J, leaving 13 bases between them. This CDR3 is 14 amino acids long. The CDR3 sequence: CASSDVSVRDTQYF. CDR3 bases: TGCGCCAGCAGTGACGTGTCCGTCCGGGATACGCAGTATTTT.

This clone occurred once. The V and J genes are TRBV3-1 (or the pseudogene TRBV3-2) and TRBJ2-3, with 11 bases that match TRBD1. This CDR3 has 16 residues. The germline gives CDR1 LGHDT, CDR2 YNNKEL (reference sequence). V lost 1 base and J lost 3; bases outside the gene matches: 3. The CDR3 here is CASSQAGQGATDTQYF. CDR3 sequence (DNA): TGTGCCAGCAGCCAAGCCGGACAGGGGGCTACAGATACGCAGTATTTT.

The CDR3 bases are TGTGCCAGCAGAAAATACATCACAGATACGCAGTATTTT. Translating it yields CASRKYITDTQYF. The chain uses TRBV6-4 and TRBJ2-3; D is unresolved. Germline CDR1 reads MRHNA; CDR2 reads SNTAGT. CDR3 size: 13 residues. With 6 bases removed from V and 2 bases from J, the gap between germline ends came to 9 bases.

The chain carries TRBV7-3 and TRBJ1-2, with D unresolved. Between the trimmed V and J ends, which lost 1 base and 5 bases, there was a span of 5 bases. The germline V gene has CDR1 SGHTA and CDR2 FQGTGA. The CDR3 runs 12 residues. The CDR3 nucleotides read TGTGCCAGCAGCTTAAACGGGTATGGCTACACCTTC. Protein: CASSLNGYGYTF.